This T cell receptor (beta chain) derives from a study of cytomegalovirus exposure and HLA in healthy donors. 60 Vbeta and 13 Jbeta primers were used in PCR. Method: immunoSEQ multiplex PCR; TCRdb's copy keeps in-frame clones and lacks some. The sample yields 85,000 to 100,000 clones, 60% to 65% seen once. Germline V gene sequence: CDR1 MDHEN, CDR2 SYDVKM. With V trimmed by 2 bases and J by 6 bases, 6 bases remained unmatched. This CDR3 is built from 15 residues. Material: PBMCs. The TCR comes from a human donor in good health. The V and J genes are TRBV28 and TRBJ1-5; 8 bases are shared with TRBD1. This chain's CDR3 is CASSLPTTGGQPQHF. CDR3 nucleotides: TGTGCCAGCAGTTTACCCACTACAGGGGGTCAGCCCCAGCATTTT. Supplemented by reference TRBV28 and TRBJ1-5, the full variable domain reads DVKVTQSSRYLVKRTGEKVFLECVQDMDHENMFWYRQDPGLGLRLIYFSYDVKMKEKGDIPEGYSVSREKKERFSLILESASTNQTSMYLCASSLPTTGGQPQHFGDGTRLSIL.